This T cell receptor (beta chain) was observed in a study of CD8 T cells in Susac syndrome. The study's findings and limits: The study admitted that it had a relatively small number of individuals in its TCR sequencing and HLA analysis.

The multiple sclerosis controls were treatment-naive patients with relapsing-remitting disease that was stable or active. The CD8+ and CD4+ T cells were negatively isolated, with the TEMRA cells enriched by FACS. RNA was extracted with the RNeasy kit, and a quantity of about 0.45 to 1 ug was reverse transcribed using random hexamers. Amplification of TCR beta CDR3 used immunoSEQ multiplex PCR across 54 Vbeta and 13 Jbeta. TCRdb independently ran MiXCR on the immunoSEQ multiplex PCR reads; one entry per CDR3 protein. The table records about 300,000 distinct CDR3 sequences, around 90% of them present only once. On this clonotype itself: Its antigen is still unknown.

This CDR3 spans 16 amino acids. The germline CDR1 and CDR2 sequences are SGHTA and FQGTGA. Trimming removed 5 bases at V and 2 bases at J, with 13 bases between. Sequencing used CD4+ T cells from PBMCs. The V gene is TRBV7-3, the J gene TRBJ2-6; the D is unclear. The TCR was taken from a human donor with multiple sclerosis. In nucleotides, the CDR3 is TGTGCCAGCAGCCCAAACCCCCAGGCTGGGGCCAACGTCCTGACTTTC. Translation gives CASSPNPQAGANVLTF.